What follows are 11 T cell receptor beta chains derived from one specimen sequenced in a study of blood T cells in healthy people across ages (dated by TCRdb to about 2015). Library prep was done by 5' RACE. A second PCR of about 7 to 12 cycles was run with a J-beta primer mix and a sample-barcoded 5' primer. TCRdb reran the public reads through fastp at Q25 and MiXCR, keeping productive beta chains. Merged by CDR3 protein, the rows form single entries marked with the most common genes and DNA. In all, the sample holds 1.5 million to 2 million distinct CDR3 sequences, and roughly two fifths of those were seen once. Jointly, the top ten make up approximately 22% of the sample. Sequencing was carried out using blood. Receptors originate from a human donor in good health.

Here the CDR3 DNA reads TGTGCCAGCAGTCCCGAGGGGGGGATAAAGGGCTACACCTTC. Its translation is CASSPEGGIKGYTF. This chain joins TRBV12-3 or TRBV12-4 and TRBJ1-2; D perhaps matches TRBD1 (6 bases). The CDR3 loop spans 14 amino acids. V gave up 5 bases and J gave up 8 bases, with 18 bases separating them.

The J gene is TRBJ2-3, the V gene TRBV6-4, with 8 bases that match TRBD2. The V gene's germline CDR1 is MRHNA and CDR2 SNTAGT. Unmatched junction bases numbered 13, after V lost 7 bases and J lost 4 bases. There are 16 residues in the CDR3. The DNA for the CDR3 is TGTGCCAGCAAGGCGGTTGGCGGGGGGCCCGCAGATACGCAGTATTTT. Its protein is CASKAVGGGPADTQYF.

This chain uses TRBV7-2 with TRBJ2-7; D is uncertain. The CDR3 extends over 13 amino acids. Germline values: CDR1 SGHTA, CDR2 FQGNSA. V was shortened by 1 base and J by 6 bases, with 10 bases between the two germline ends. The CDR3 sequence is CASSLERSREQYF. The CDR3 coding sequence is TGTGCCAGCAGCTTAGAAAGGTCGCGCGAGCAGTACTTC.

The chain carries TRBV15 and TRBJ2-7; D gene unclear. Germline-derived CDR1 and CDR2 are LNHNV and YYDKDF (reference sequence). The CDR3 covers 14 residues. V was cut by 2 bases and J by 2 bases, with 10 bases left in between. The CDR3 nucleotides are TGTGCCACCAGCAGACCTGACATCCCCTACGAGCAGTACTTC. Amino acids: CATSRPDIPYEQYF.

This clonotype was counted between two and nine times. The chain recombines TRBV28 with TRBJ2-3, with TRBD1 as a possible D gene (5 bases). Germline CDR1 and CDR2: MDHEN and SYDVKM. The CDR3 runs 13 residues. V lost 6 bases and J lost 3, with 10 bases in between. The CDR3 DNA reads as TGTGCCAGCAGCGACAGAAGAACAGATACGCAGTATTTT. This codes for CASSDRRTDTQYF. Full variable domain (outside the CDR3, taken from reference TRBV28 and TRBJ2-3): DVKVTQSSRYLVKRTGEKVFLECVQDMDHENMFWYRQDPGLGLRLIYFSYDVKMKEKGDIPEGYSVSREKKERFSLILESASTNQTSMYLCASSDRRTDTQYFGPGTRLTVL.

This clonotype was found a few times. The chain is built from TRBV20-1 and TRBJ1-5, with D possibly TRBD1 on 6 matching bases. The germline V gene encodes CDR1 DFQATT and CDR2 SNEGSKA (reference sequence). Trimming took off 5 bases at V and 0 bases at J, with 17 bases between the two ends. The CDR3 length is 16 residues. This CDR3 is CSASPLQGNSNQPQHF. The CDR3, as DNA: TGCAGTGCTTCACCACTACAGGGTAATAGCAATCAGCCCCAGCATTTT.

The chain carries TRBV2 and TRBJ2-7; D is uncertain. Per germline, CDR1 SNHLY and CDR2 FYNNEI. This CDR3 region has 14 residues. V lost 5 bases and J lost 2, with 13 bases in between. CDR3 region: CASSSGPETYEQYF. The CDR3 nucleotides are TGTGCCAGCAGTTCAGGACCAGAAACCTACGAGCAGTACTTC.

There are a few counts of this clonotype. The genes are TRBV20-1 and TRBJ2-1; a weak D match, TRBD2 (7 bases). With 5 bases removed from V and 1 base from J, the gap between germline ends came to 15 bases. The CDR3 spans 15 residues. In germline, CDR1 is DFQATT, CDR2 SNEGSKA (reference sequence). The CDR3 here is CSAAFGGQSYNEQFF. The CDR3 coding sequence is TGCAGTGCTGCTTTCGGGGGGCAGTCCTACAATGAGCAGTTCTTC.

V is TRBV20-1 and J is TRBJ2-3; TRBD2 might be the D (7 bases). Germline V gene sequence: CDR1 DFQATT, CDR2 SNEGSKA (reference sequence). V was shortened by 3 bases and J by 2 bases, with 27 bases between the two germline ends. CDR3 size: 19 residues. In DNA form, the CDR3 reads TGCAGTGCTAGGGCTCCCGGACTGGCGGGGGCGGCCTACACAGATACGCAGTATTTT. It translates to CSARAPGLAGAAYTDTQYF.

The chain uses TRBV29-1 and TRBJ2-5; D is unresolved. Per germline, CDR1 SQVTM and CDR2 ANQGSEA. The CDR3 length is 14 residues. Trimming left V 3 bases short and J 2 bases short, with 13 bases between. The CDR3 bases are TGCAGCGTTGAGGGATCGCGGAATCAAGAGACCCAGTACTTC. Translating gives CSVEGSRNQETQYF.

The chain combines TRBV12-3 or TRBV12-4 with TRBJ2-1; D possibly corresponds to TRBD2 (5 bases). The length of the CDR3 is 11 residues. Trimming took 6 bases from V and 15 from J, leaving 15 bases between them. DNA of the CDR3: TGTGCCAGCAGGGAGACTATGGTATGGTTCTTC. It yields the protein CASRETMVWFF.